Each of the 30 T cell receptor beta chains below was sequenced from the same sample in a study of shared clonotypes between healthy human individuals. Profiling relied on immunoSEQ multiplex PCR, and the TCRdb table lists in-frame clones only, not all of them. In the table there are 640,000 or so clones, approximately 75% of which are singletons. The material sequenced was memory CD4+ T cells sorted from blood. The subset here: CD45RA-negative fraction. These receptors all stem from a woman aged 25-40 years in good health.

The V and J genes are TRBV15 and TRBJ1-5; D remains unclear. V was clipped by 4 bases and J by 3 bases, with 7 bases between them. CDR3 length equals 13 residues. Germline V gene lookup returns CDR1 LNHNV and CDR2 YYDKDF (reference sequence). The CDR3 DNA sequence: TGTGCCACCAGCACGGACTTCAATCAGCCCCAGCATTTT. Translation: CATSTDFNQPQHF. The whole variable domain, remainder taken from reference TRBV15 and TRBJ1-5, is DAMVIQNPRYQVTQFGKPVTLSCSQTLNHNVMYWYQQKSSQAPKLLFHYYDKDFNNEADTPDNFQSRRPNTSFCFLDIRSPGLGDTAMYLCATSTDFNQPQHFGDGTRLSIL.

The CDR3 nucleotides are TGTGCCAGCAGCCTACTAGGGGACATTAGAGGGGGGGCTTTCTTT. It translates to CASSLLGDIRGGAFF. The chain links TRBV9 to TRBJ1-1, with a weak D call TRBD1 (6 bases). The germline CDR1 and CDR2 sequences are SGDLS and YYNGEE. The CDR3 totals 15 residues. V shed 4 bases and J shed 11 bases, with 24 bases lying between them.

This clone was recorded a few times. V is TRBV20-1 and J is TRBJ2-7; no reliable D call. The CDR3 extends over 10 amino acids. The germline gives CDR1 DFQATT, CDR2 SNEGSKA (reference sequence). The V end lost 7 bases, the J end lost 3 bases, and 7 bases lay between the germline ends. The CDR3 reads CSGLDYEQYF. In DNA, the CDR3 is TGCAGTGGACTGGACTACGAGCAGTACTTC.

CDR3 loop: CASSHRGGETQYF. Here the CDR3 DNA reads TGTGCCAGCAGTCACAGGGGAGGGGAGACCCAGTACTTC. V is TRBV27 and J is TRBJ2-5; possibly TRBD1 or TRBD2 for D (7 bases each). Germline V CDR1 and CDR2: MNHEY, SMNVEV (reference sequence). The ends were cut back, 5 bases at V and 5 bases at J, with 12 bases in the middle. The CDR3 covers 13 residues.

The rearrangement joins TRBV7-2 to TRBJ1-3; D gene unclear. The germline gives CDR1 SGHTA, CDR2 FQGNSA. Trimming left V 6 bases short and J 4 bases short, with 10 bases between. The CDR3 is made up of 13 amino acids. The CDR3 here is CASSYPGGNTIYF. The DNA for the CDR3 is TGTGCCAGCAGTTACCCCGGCGGAAACACCATATATTTT.

The chain carries TRBV2 and TRBJ1-3; 7 positions match TRBD1. Germline-derived CDR1 and CDR2 are SNHLY and FYNNEI. The CDR3 totals 15 residues. Unmatched junction bases numbered 7, after V lost 7 bases and J lost 1 base. CDR3 in amino acids: CASKFQTGSGNTIYF. In DNA, the CDR3 is TGTGCCAGCAAGTTCCAGACAGGGTCTGGAAACACCATATATTTT.

This clone has just a few counts. V gene TRBV7-9 combines with J gene TRBJ1-5; unclear D gene. CDR3 length: 13 amino acids. The ends were cut back, 8 bases at V and 4 bases at J, with 12 bases in the middle. CDR1 and CDR2 (germline): SEHNR, FQNEAQ (reference sequence). DNA for the CDR3: TGTGCCAGCGGAGCAACCCCGAATCAGCCCCAGCATTTT. Its translation is CASGATPNQPQHF.

This sequence joins TRBV5-1 and TRBJ1-2; D perhaps matches TRBD1 (6 bases). The V gene lost 0 bases and the J gene lost 4 bases, with 19 bases spanning the gap. This CDR3 is built from 17 residues. CDR1 and CDR2 (germline): SGHRS, YFSETQ. CDR3 amino acids: CASSLAWGRPPSYGYTF. Written as DNA, the CDR3 is TGCGCCAGCAGCTTGGCCTGGGGGCGGCCACCGAGCTATGGCTACACCTTC.

The chain joins TRBV5-1 to TRBJ2-2; D gene unclear. Germline assignment: CDR1 SGHRS and CDR2 YFSETQ. This CDR3 is built from 14 residues. V lost 4 bases, J lost 6 bases, and 13 bases lay in between. CDR3 nucleotides: TGCGCCAGCAGCCCCTCTGAGGCGGCCGGGGAGCTGTTTTTT. Its translation is CASSPSEAAGELFF.

CDR3 DNA: TGCGCCAGCAGCTTGTGGGGGAACAGGGATGCCGGGGAGCTGTTTTTT. It codes for CASSLWGNRDAGELFF. The chain uses TRBV5-1 and TRBJ2-2, with D possibly matching TRBD1 (6 bases). Trimming pared 1 base from V and 6 bases from J, leaving 16 bases between. Germline CDR1 and CDR2: SGHRS and YFSETQ. CDR3 length: 16 amino acids.

The chain uses TRBV7-9 and TRBJ2-1; D is perhaps TRBD1 (6 bases). Germline V gives CDR1 SEHNR, CDR2 FQNEAQ (reference sequence). The CDR3 has 15 amino acids. V shed 0 bases and J shed 4 bases, with 10 bases lying between them. CDR3 coding DNA: TGTGCCAGCAGCTTAGCGTCTACAGGGTACAATGAGCAGTTCTTC. Its protein is CASSLASTGYNEQFF.

This chain connects TRBV5-1 to TRBJ2-1, with 12 bases matching TRBD2. Germline lookup yields CDR1 SGHRS and CDR2 YFSETQ. Unmatched junction bases numbered 6, after V lost 5 bases and J lost 0 bases. The CDR3 length is 17 residues. The CDR3 reads CASRTSGSRGSYNEQFF. The DNA of the CDR3 is TGCGCCAGCAGGACTAGCGGGAGTAGGGGCTCCTACAATGAGCAGTTCTTC.

J is TRBJ2-6 and V is TRBV28, with D unclear. Germline CDR1 reads MDHEN; CDR2 reads SYDVKM. The V gene lost 6 bases and the J gene lost 0 bases, with 9 bases spanning the gap. The CDR3 consists of 15 residues. The CDR3 is CASSPHNSGANVLTF. The CDR3 coding sequence is TGTGCCAGCAGCCCACACAACTCTGGGGCCAACGTCCTGACTTTC.

The chain employs TRBV11-2 and TRBJ2-7; the match to TRBD2 covers 8 bases. V gave up 4 bases and J gave up 5 bases; unmatched junction bases: 13. The CDR3 has 16 residues. In germline, CDR1 is SGHAT, CDR2 FQNNGV. DNA of the CDR3: TGTGCCAGCAGCTCATACAGCGGGAGCTCCCCCCACGAGCAGTACTTC. Protein: CASSSYSGSSPHEQYF. Supplemented by reference TRBV11-2 and TRBJ2-7, the full variable domain reads EAGVAQSPRYKIIEKRQSVAFWCNPISGHATLYWYQQILGQGPKLLIQFQNNGVVDDSQLPKDRFSAERLKGVDSTLKIQPAKLEDSAVYLCASSSYSGSSPHEQYFGPGTRLTVT.

This sequence joins TRBV18 and TRBJ2-5; D perhaps matches TRBD1 (7 bases). CDR3 length equals 17 residues. The germline V and J ends were trimmed by 4 bases and 5 bases, with 23 bases remaining between them. Germline CDR1 is KGHSH and CDR2 is LQKENI. CDR3 amino acids: CASSRNFAQGGTETQYF. CDR3 coding DNA: TGTGCCAGCTCACGCAACTTTGCCCAGGGGGGAACGGAGACCCAGTACTTC. Combining the CDR3 with reference TRBV18 and TRBJ2-5 gives the whole variable domain NAGVMQNPRHLVRRRGQEARLRCSPMKGHSHVYWYRQLPEEGLKFMVYLQKENIIDESGMPKERFSAEFPKEGPSILRIQQVVRGDSAAYFCASSRNFAQGGTETQYFGPGTRLLVL.

The V and J genes are TRBV5-6 and TRBJ1-5, with D possibly matching TRBD1 (5 bases). Trimming took 3 bases from V and 2 from J, leaving 12 bases between them. This CDR3 contains 15 residues. Germline CDR1 is SGHDT and CDR2 is YYEEEE. The CDR3 spells CASSWGGAGNQPQHF. CDR3 sequence (DNA): TGTGCCAGCAGCTGGGGCGGGGCTGGCAATCAGCCCCAGCATTTT.

This chain connects TRBV12-1 to TRBJ1-1; the DNA was not used to check the table's D call, TRBD1. TRBV12-1 is noted as a pseudogene. CDR3 size: 18 residues. The CDR3 DNA follows: TGTGCCAGCAGCCCGAAGGACAGGGCGTTCCCGGTGAGCACTGAAGCTTTCTTT. Translating gives CASSPKDRAFPVSTEAFF.

V usage is TRBV5-1 and J usage is TRBJ2-2; no clear D. The CDR3 is made up of 14 amino acids. Germline lookup yields CDR1 SGHRS and CDR2 YFSETQ. V shed 2 bases and J shed 5 bases, with 10 bases lying between them. The CDR3 protein is CASSLGDHTGELFF. The CDR3 DNA follows: TGCGCCAGCAGCTTAGGAGATCATACCGGGGAGCTGTTTTTT.

The chain uses TRBV7-3 and TRBJ2-1; D is unresolved. The CDR3 covers 14 residues. CDR1 is SGHTA, CDR2 FQGTGA, per germline. V dropped 1 base and J dropped 5 bases, with 9 bases sitting between them. The CDR3 loop is CASSLKGSHNEQFF. The CDR3 DNA sequence: TGTGCCAGCAGCTTAAAGGGTTCCCACAATGAGCAGTTCTTC.

The V gene is TRBV6-6, the J gene TRBJ2-5, with TRBD2 matching 13 bases. In germline, CDR1 is MNHNY, CDR2 SVGAGI (reference sequence). This CDR3 has 15 residues. V gave up 5 bases and J gave up 4 bases; unmatched junction bases: 4. CDR3 bases: TGTGCCAGCAGTCCAAGACTAGCGGGAGGAGAGACCCAGTACTTC. It encodes CASSPRLAGGETQYF.

This rearrangement joins TRBV5-4 to TRBJ1-2; 7 nucleotides agree with TRBD1. The CDR3 covers 14 residues. The J segment lost 7 bases and the V segment lost 4 bases, leaving 10 bases of the junction unmatched. CDR1 and CDR2 (germline): SGHNT, YYREEE (reference sequence). Here the CDR3 DNA reads TGTGCCAGCAGCCGAGGGGGCTCCGAATCTGGCTACACCTTC. Protein: CASSRGGSESGYTF.

This clone occurred once. The gene calls are TRBV25-1 and TRBJ2-1, with TRBD2 identical over 11 bases. The CDR3 totals 14 residues. V dropped 6 bases and J dropped 3; count of bases not matched to a gene: 1. Looked up from germline, CDR1 is MGHDK and CDR2 is SYGVNS. CDR3 bases: TGTGCCAGCAGGACTAGCGGGGACTACAATGAGCAGTTCTTC. Residues: CASRTSGDYNEQFF.

The chain combines TRBV12-5 with TRBJ2-5, with 8 positions matching TRBD1. The CDR3 length is 19 residues. J lost 2 bases, V lost 0 bases, and 14 bases had no gene match. CDR1 LGHNT and CDR2 FRNRAP come from the germline V gene. The CDR3 coding sequence is TGTGCTAGTGGTTTGGTAGGACAGGGTGAGGTATACGGGCAAGAGACCCAGTACTTC. This gives the protein CASGLVGQGEVYGQETQYF.

CDR3 residues: CASSRTGGNTIYF. In nucleotides, the CDR3 is TGTGCCAGCAGTCGGACAGGGGGAAACACCATATATTTT. The chain has TRBV6-5 and TRBJ1-3, with TRBD1 matching 8 bases. The ends lost 5 bases at V and 4 bases at J; junction bases unmatched: 1. CDR3 length: 13 residues. Germline-derived CDR1 and CDR2 are MNHEY and SVGAGI.

A few counts support this clone. Different DNA sequences within this sample yield the same CDR3. The rearrangement joins TRBV5-1 to TRBJ1-2, with TRBD1 identical over 7 bases. V gave up 0 bases and J gave up 7 bases; unmatched junction bases: 3. Germline lookup yields CDR1 SGHRS and CDR2 YFSETQ. The CDR3 extends over 13 amino acids. Written as DNA, the CDR3 is TGCGCCAGCAGCTTGGGACAGGGAGGTGGCTACACCTTC. It specifies CASSLGQGGGYTF. Based on the CDR3 plus reference TRBV5-1 and TRBJ1-2, the full variable domain is KAGVTQTPRYLIKTRGQQVTLSCSPISGHRSVSWYQQTPGQGLQFLFEYFSETQRNKGNFPGRFSGRQFSNSRSEMNVSTLELGDSALYLCASSLGQGGGYTFGSGTRLTVV.

The sample holds many counts of this clone. The V gene is TRBV19, the J gene TRBJ2-1; D perhaps matches TRBD1 (5 bases). CDR1 is LNHDA, CDR2 SQIVND, per germline (reference sequence). The CDR3 is 12 residues long. Trimming removed 9 bases from V and 9 bases from J, with 15 bases in between. CDR3: CASRNQGSEQFF. CDR3 sequence (DNA): TGTGCCAGCCGTAACCAGGGAAGTGAGCAGTTCTTC.

This clone was seen more than once but under ten times. The V and J genes are TRBV20-1 and TRBJ2-5; tentative D call: TRBD2 (5 bases). The DNA end is more similar to TRBJ2-7, so the J call may be wrong. Germline V gene data show CDR1 as DFQATT and CDR2 as SNEGSKA (reference sequence). This CDR3 comprises 11 residues. Here the CDR3 DNA reads TGCAGTGCCCCGGACTTCGCCGAGCAGTACTTC. Its protein product is CSAPDFAEQYF.

The rearrangement uses TRBV25-1 and TRBJ2-7; 12 bases agree with TRBD2. Germline lookup yields CDR1 MGHDK and CDR2 SYGVNS. The V gene end was trimmed by 5 bases and the J gene end by 4 bases; junction bases not matched to a gene: 3. The CDR3 covers 14 residues. The CDR3 here is CASSTTSGSYEQYF. The CDR3 region has the DNA TGTGCCAGCAGTACGACTAGCGGGAGTTACGAGCAGTACTTC.

V and J are TRBV2 and TRBJ1-2; 7 nucleotides match TRBD1. Germline V CDR1 and CDR2: SNHLY, FYNNEI. V trimming: 5 bases; J trimming: 5 bases; junction bases outside the gene matches: 8. The CDR3 is made up of 14 amino acids. The CDR3 DNA reads as TGTGCCAGCAGTACACGACAGGGTTCTTATGGCTACACCTTC. It is translated as CASSTRQGSYGYTF.

This clone showed up just a few times. The V call is TRBV18, the J call TRBJ1-5; D ambiguous. The germline V and J ends were trimmed by 5 bases and 3 bases, with 8 bases remaining between them. Germline CDR1 is KGHSH and CDR2 is LQKENI. This CDR3 contains 13 residues. The CDR3 DNA follows: TGTGCCAGCTCAAACGCAATCAATCAGCCCCAGCATTTT. Its protein is CASSNAINQPQHF. The entire variable domain, with the rest obtained from reference TRBV18 and TRBJ1-5, is as follows: NAGVMQNPRHLVRRRGQEARLRCSPMKGHSHVYWYRQLPEEGLKFMVYLQKENIIDESGMPKERFSAEFPKEGPSILRIQQVVRGDSAAYFCASSNAINQPQHFGDGTRLSIL.